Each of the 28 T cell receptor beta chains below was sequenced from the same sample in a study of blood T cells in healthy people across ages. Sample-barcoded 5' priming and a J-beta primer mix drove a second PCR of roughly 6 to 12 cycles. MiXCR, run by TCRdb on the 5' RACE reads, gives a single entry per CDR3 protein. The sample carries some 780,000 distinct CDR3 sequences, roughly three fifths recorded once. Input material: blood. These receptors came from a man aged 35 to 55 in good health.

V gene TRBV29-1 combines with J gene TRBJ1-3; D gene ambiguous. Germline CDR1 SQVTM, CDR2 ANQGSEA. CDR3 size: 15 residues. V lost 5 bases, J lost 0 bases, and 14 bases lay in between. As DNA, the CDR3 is TGCAGCGTTCAGCGCCGTGGGAACTCTGGAAACACCATATATTTT. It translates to CSVQRRGNSGNTIYF.

CDR3 protein: CASSSRSSSPGHEQYF. The CDR3 bases are TGTGCCAGCAGCTCCCGCTCGTCTTCCCCCGGTCACGAGCAGTACTTC. V gene TRBV11-1 combines with J gene TRBJ2-5; no definite D call. The DNA end is a closer match to TRBJ2-7, so the J assignment may be wrong. Germline CDR1 SGHAT, CDR2 FQDESV (reference sequence). The CDR3 consists of 16 residues.

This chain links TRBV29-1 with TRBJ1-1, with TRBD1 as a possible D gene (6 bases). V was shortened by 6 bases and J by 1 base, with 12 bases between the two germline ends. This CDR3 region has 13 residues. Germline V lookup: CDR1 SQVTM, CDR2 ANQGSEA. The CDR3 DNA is TGCAGCGTAAGGAGAGGGGGGAACACTGAAGCTTTCTTT. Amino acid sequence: CSVRRGGNTEAFF.

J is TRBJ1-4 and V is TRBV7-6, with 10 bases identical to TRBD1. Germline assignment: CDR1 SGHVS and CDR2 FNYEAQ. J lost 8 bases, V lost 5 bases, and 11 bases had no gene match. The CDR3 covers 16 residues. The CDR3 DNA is TGTGCCAGCAGCCGGGACCTGACAGGGGGCGAGGAAAAACTGTTTTTT. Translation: CASSRDLTGGEEKLFF.

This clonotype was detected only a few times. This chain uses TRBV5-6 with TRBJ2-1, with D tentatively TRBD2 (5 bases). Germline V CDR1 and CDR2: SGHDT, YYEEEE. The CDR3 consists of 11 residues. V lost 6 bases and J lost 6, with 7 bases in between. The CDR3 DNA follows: TGTGCCAGCACGGACTTCAATGAGCAGTTCTTC. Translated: CASTDFNEQFF.

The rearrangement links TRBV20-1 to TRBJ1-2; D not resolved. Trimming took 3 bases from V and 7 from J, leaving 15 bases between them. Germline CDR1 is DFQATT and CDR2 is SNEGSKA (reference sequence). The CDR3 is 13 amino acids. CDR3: CSARGPTMGGYTF. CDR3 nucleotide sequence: TGCAGTGCTAGGGGCCCCACAATGGGTGGCTACACCTTC.

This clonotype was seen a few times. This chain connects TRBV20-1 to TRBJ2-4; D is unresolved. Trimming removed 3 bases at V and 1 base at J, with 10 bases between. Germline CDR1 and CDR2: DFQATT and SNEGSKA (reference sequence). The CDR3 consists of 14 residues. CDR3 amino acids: CSARADWAKNIQYF. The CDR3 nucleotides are TGCAGTGCTAGGGCAGACTGGGCCAAAAACATTCAGTACTTC.

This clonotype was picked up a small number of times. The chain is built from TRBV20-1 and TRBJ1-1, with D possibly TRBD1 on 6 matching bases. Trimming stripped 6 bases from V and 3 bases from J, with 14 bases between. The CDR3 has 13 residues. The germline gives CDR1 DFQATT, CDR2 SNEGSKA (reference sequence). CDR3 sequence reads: CSAEGGVDTEAFF. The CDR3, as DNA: TGCAGTGCCGAGGGGGGTGTTGACACTGAAGCTTTCTTT.

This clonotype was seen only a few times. The CDR3 DNA sequence: TGTGCCAGCGTAGACAGGGAAGCTTTCTTT. Protein: CASVDREAFF. The chain recombines TRBV28 with TRBJ1-1; D may be TRBD1 (6 bases). The CDR3 loop spans 10 amino acids. Germline values: CDR1 MDHEN, CDR2 SYDVKM. The V and J ends lost 8 bases and 8 bases respectively, with 9 bases between them.

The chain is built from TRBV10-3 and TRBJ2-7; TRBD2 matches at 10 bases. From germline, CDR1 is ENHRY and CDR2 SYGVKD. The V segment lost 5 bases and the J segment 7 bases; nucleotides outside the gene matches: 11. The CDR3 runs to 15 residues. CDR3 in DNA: TGTGCCATCAGTAACCGTGGACTAGCGGTTGAAGAGCAGTACTTC. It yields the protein CAISNRGLAVEEQYF.

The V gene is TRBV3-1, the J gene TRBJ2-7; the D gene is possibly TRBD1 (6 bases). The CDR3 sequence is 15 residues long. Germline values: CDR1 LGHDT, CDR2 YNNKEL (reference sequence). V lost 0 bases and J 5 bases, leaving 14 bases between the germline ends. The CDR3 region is CASSQEGDRYDEQYF. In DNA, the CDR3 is TGTGCCAGCAGCCAAGAGGGCGACAGGTATGACGAGCAGTACTTC.

CDR3 loop: CASRTGLFDEQFF. Written as DNA, the CDR3 is TGTGCCAGCAGAACCGGACTGTTTGATGAGCAGTTCTTC. The rearrangement uses TRBV27 and TRBJ2-1; D perhaps matches TRBD2 (5 bases). This CDR3 has 13 amino acids. V lost 6 bases and J lost 8, with 14 bases in between. Germline V gene sequence: CDR1 MNHEY, CDR2 SMNVEV (reference sequence).

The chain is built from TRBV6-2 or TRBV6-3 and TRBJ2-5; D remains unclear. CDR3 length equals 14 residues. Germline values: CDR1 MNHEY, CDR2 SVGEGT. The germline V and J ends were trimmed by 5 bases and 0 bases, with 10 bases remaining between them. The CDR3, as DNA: TGTGCCAGCAGTATTCGCCGGGACCAAGAGACCCAGTACTTC. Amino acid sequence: CASSIRRDQETQYF.

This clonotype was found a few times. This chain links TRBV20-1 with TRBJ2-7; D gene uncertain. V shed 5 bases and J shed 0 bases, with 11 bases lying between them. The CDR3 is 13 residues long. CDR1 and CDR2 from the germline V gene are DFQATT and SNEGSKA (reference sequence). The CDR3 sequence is CSAVHLSSYEQYF. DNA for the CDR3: TGCAGTGCTGTCCATTTGAGCTCCTACGAGCAGTACTTC.

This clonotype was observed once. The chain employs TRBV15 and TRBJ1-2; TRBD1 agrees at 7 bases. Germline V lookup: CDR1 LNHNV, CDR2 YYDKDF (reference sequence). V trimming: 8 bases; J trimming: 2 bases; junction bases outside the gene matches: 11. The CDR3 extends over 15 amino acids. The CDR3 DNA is TGTGCCACCTGCACCCCTACAGGGGCCAACTATGGCTACACCTTC. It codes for CATCTPTGANYGYTF.

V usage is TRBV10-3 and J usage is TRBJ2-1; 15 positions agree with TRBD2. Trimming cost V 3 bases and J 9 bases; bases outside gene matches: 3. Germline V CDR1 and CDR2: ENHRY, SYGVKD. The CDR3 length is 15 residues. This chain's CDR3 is CAISDGTSGGPEQFF. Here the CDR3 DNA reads TGTGCCATCAGTGACGGGACTAGCGGGGGGCCTGAGCAGTTCTTC.

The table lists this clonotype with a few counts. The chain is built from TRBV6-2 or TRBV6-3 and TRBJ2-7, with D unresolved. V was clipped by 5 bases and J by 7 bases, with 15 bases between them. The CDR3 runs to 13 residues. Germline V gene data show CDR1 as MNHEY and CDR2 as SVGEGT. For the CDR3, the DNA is TGTGCCAGCAGTGAATCCGGCTTCACGGAGCAGTACTTC. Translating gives CASSESGFTEQYF.

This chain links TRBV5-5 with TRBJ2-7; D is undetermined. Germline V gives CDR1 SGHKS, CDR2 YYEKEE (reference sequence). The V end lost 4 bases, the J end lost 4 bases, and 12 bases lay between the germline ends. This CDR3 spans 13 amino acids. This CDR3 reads CASSEAAAYEQYF. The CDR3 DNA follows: TGTGCCAGCAGCGAAGCCGCCGCATACGAGCAGTACTTC.

The CDR3 DNA follows: TGCAGTGCCTACGCCGAGGGGGAGAGGTTCTACGAGCAGTACTTC. Encoded protein: CSAYAEGERFYEQYF. The chain links TRBV20-1 to TRBJ2-7; perhaps TRBD1 as D (6 bases). V was cut by 6 bases and J by 3 bases, with 21 bases left in between. CDR3 size: 15 residues. CDR1 and CDR2 (germline): DFQATT, SNEGSKA (reference sequence).

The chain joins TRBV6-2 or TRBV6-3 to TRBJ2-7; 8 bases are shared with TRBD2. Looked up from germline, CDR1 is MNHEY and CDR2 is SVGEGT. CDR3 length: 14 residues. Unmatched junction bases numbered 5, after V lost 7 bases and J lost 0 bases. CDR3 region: CASTLLAVSYEQYF. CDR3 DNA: TGTGCCAGCACCCTACTAGCGGTCTCCTACGAGCAGTACTTC.

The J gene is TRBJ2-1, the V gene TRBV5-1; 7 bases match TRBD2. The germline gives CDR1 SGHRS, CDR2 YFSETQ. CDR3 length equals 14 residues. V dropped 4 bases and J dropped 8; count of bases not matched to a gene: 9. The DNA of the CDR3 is TGCGCCAGCAGCACCATAGCGGGTAGGGATGAGCAGTTCTTC. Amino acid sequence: CASSTIAGRDEQFF.

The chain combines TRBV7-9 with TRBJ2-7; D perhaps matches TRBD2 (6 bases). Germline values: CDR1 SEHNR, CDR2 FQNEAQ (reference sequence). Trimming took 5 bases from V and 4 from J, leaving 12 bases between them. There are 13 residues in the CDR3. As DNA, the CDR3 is TGTGCCAGCAGCCCGGGGGAGCGGTACGAGCAGTACTTC. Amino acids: CASSPGERYEQYF.

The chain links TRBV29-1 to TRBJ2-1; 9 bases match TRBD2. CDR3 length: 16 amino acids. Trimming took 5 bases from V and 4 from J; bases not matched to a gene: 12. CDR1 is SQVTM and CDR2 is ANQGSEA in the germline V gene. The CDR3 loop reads CSVLKRGDLVYNEQFF. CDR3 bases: TGCAGCGTTTTGAAGCGGGGGGACCTAGTATACAATGAGCAGTTCTTC.

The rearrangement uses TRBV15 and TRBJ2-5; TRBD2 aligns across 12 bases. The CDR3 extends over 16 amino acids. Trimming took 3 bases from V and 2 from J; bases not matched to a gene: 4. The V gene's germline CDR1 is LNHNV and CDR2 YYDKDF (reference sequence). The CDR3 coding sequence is TGTGCCACCAGCAGTAACCTAGCGGGAGGGCAAGAGACCCAGTACTTC. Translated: CATSSNLAGGQETQYF.

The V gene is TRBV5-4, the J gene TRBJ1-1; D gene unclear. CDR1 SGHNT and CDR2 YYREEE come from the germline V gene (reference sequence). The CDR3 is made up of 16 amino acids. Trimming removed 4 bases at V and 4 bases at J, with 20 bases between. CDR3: CASSLTNRVSSTEAFF. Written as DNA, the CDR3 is TGTGCCAGCAGCCTGACAAATCGGGTATCTAGCACTGAAGCTTTCTTT. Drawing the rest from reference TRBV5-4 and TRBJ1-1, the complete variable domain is ETGVTQSPTHLIKTRGQQVTLRCSSQSGHNTVSWYQQALGQGPQFIFQYYREEENGRGNFPPRFSGLQFPNYSSELNVNALELDDSALYLCASSLTNRVSSTEAFFGQGTRLTVV.

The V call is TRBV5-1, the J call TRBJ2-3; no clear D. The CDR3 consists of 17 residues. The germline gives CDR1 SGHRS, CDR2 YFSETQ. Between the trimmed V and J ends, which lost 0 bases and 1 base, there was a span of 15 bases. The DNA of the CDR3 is TGCGCCAGCAGCTTGGATAGGGTAGGCGGCGGCACAGATACGCAGTATTTT. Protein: CASSLDRVGGGTDTQYF. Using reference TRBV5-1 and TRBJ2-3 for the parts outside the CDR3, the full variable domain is KAGVTQTPRYLIKTRGQQVTLSCSPISGHRSVSWYQQTPGQGLQFLFEYFSETQRNKGNFPGRFSGRQFSNSRSEMNVSTLELGDSALYLCASSLDRVGGGTDTQYFGPGTRLTVL.

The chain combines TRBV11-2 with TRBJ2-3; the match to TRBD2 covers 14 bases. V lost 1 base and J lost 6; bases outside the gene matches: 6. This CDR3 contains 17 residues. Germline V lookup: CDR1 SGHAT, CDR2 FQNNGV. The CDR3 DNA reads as TGTGCCAGCAGCTTAGGACTAGCGGGAGGGCCTCAGGATACGCAGTATTTT. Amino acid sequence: CASSLGLAGGPQDTQYF.

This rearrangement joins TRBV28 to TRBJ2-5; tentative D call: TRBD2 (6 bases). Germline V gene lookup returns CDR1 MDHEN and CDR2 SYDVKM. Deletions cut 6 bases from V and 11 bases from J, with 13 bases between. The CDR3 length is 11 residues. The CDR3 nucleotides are TGTGCCAGCAGCACACCTCGGGAGCAGTACTTC. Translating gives CASSTPREQYF.